Listed here are 16 T cell receptor beta chains from one sample, sequenced in a study of cytomegalovirus exposure and HLA in healthy donors. The PCR had 60 Vbeta and 13 Jbeta primers. Using immunoSEQ multiplex PCR, the repertoire was profiled, and TCRdb retains in-frame clones only, with some absent. This table holds roughly 100,000 clones, roughly four fifths found once. Material for sequencing was PBMCs. The receptor set was obtained from a man aged 45-65 years in good health and CMV-seronegative.

This chain connects TRBV7-8 to TRBJ1-1; D gene ambiguous. CDR3 length: 13 residues. Germline V gene lookup returns CDR1 SGHVS and CDR2 FQNEAQ. V lost 1 base, J lost 3 bases, and 6 bases lay in between. The CDR3 is CASSLEADTEAFF. DNA of the CDR3: TGTGCCAGCAGCTTAGAAGCCGACACTGAAGCTTTCTTT.

This clone was seen a handful of times. This chain links TRBV5-6 with TRBJ2-3, with 8 bases aligning to TRBD2. Trimming at V came to 1 base and at J to 4 bases, leaving 5 bases not matched to a gene. Germline CDR1 SGHDT, CDR2 YYEEEE. CDR3 length: 15 amino acids. Written as DNA, the CDR3 is TGTGCCAGCAGCTTGAGGGTAGCGGGGCCAGATACGCAGTATTTT. The encoded protein is CASSLRVAGPDTQYF.

The rearrangement joins TRBV2 to TRBJ2-3; TRBD2 matches at 7 bases. V was pared by 4 bases and J by 5 bases, with 18 bases of the junction left unmatched. This CDR3 contains 18 residues. Per the germline V gene, CDR1 is SNHLY and CDR2 is FYNNEI. CDR3 protein: CASSGDLTSYILEDTQYF. Written as DNA, the CDR3 is TGTGCCAGCAGTGGTGACCTGACTAGCTATATTTTAGAAGATACGCAGTATTTT.

In this sample, this clone turned up once. J is TRBJ1-4 and V is TRBV6-5, with D uncertain. Germline CDR1 is MNHEY and CDR2 is SVGAGI. The length of the CDR3 is 15 residues. V was clipped by 6 bases and J by 5 bases, with 16 bases between them. In nucleotides, the CDR3 is TGTGCCAGCAGCCCACTTACTCGTCTCAATGAAAAACTGTTTTTT. It encodes CASSPLTRLNEKLFF.

The chain joins TRBV11-3 to TRBJ2-2; TRBD2 is a possible D gene (5 bases). Deletions cut 1 base from V and 4 bases from J, with 7 bases between. The CDR3 loop spans 14 amino acids. Germline CDR1 SGHNT, CDR2 YENEEA. The CDR3 coding sequence is TGTGCCAGCAGCTTAGGGGCGGGCACCGGGGAGCTGTTTTTT. Amino acids: CASSLGAGTGELFF.

V usage is TRBV5-5 and J usage is TRBJ1-5; D is uncertain. Germline CDR1 reads SGHKS; CDR2 reads YYEKEE (reference sequence). The CDR3 length is 13 residues. V shed 0 bases and J shed 9 bases, with 10 bases lying between them. The CDR3 DNA reads as TGTGCCAGCAGCTTGGACCAGGTTGGGCCCCAGCATTTT. Amino acid sequence: CASSLDQVGPQHF. Looking up the rest from reference TRBV5-5 and TRBJ1-5 gives the full variable domain: DAGVTQSPTHLIKTRGQQVTLRCSPISGHKSVSWYQQVLGQGPQFIFQYYEKEERGRGNFPDRFSARQFPNYSSELNVNALLLGDSALYLCASSLDQVGPQHFGDGTRLSIL.

The V call is TRBV2, the J call TRBJ1-6, with 7 bases identical to TRBD1. Per the germline V gene, CDR1 is SNHLY and CDR2 is FYNNEI. V shed 7 bases and J 7 bases; nucleotides not matched to a gene: 10. The CDR3 is 15 amino acids. CDR3 sequence: CASTATTGKNSPLHF. The CDR3 region has the DNA TGTGCCAGCACCGCAACGACAGGGAAGAATTCACCCCTCCACTTT.

About this clone: The identical CDR3 is also encoded by other nucleotide sequences in the sample. The V call is TRBV12-5, the J call TRBJ1-1; no clear D. Trimming took off 1 base at V and 0 bases at J, with 6 bases between the two ends. The CDR3 totals 14 residues. Germline lookup yields CDR1 LGHNT and CDR2 FRNRAP. The CDR3 DNA sequence: TGTGCTAGTGGTTTGGGGAGAGTGAACACTGAAGCTTTCTTT. Translating gives CASGLGRVNTEAFF.

This clone was picked up a small number of times. The chain has TRBV9 and TRBJ2-1; 7 nucleotides align to TRBD2. Germline CDR1 and CDR2: SGDLS and YYNGEE. V was clipped by 4 bases and J by 4 bases; unmatched bases: 2. The CDR3 is 13 residues long. CDR3 DNA: TGTGCCAGCAGCACGGGGGGATACAATGAGCAGTTCTTC. Protein: CASSTGGYNEQFF.

V usage is TRBV6-5 and J usage is TRBJ2-3; D is ambiguous. Trimming took off 5 bases at V and 0 bases at J, with 12 bases between the two ends. Germline V gene data show CDR1 as MNHEY and CDR2 as SVGAGI. This CDR3 has 15 amino acids. CDR3 DNA: TGTGCCAGCAGTACCCGACTGGAAAGCACAGATACGCAGTATTTT. Amino acid sequence: CASSTRLESTDTQYF.

The chain has TRBV7-2 and TRBJ1-5; maybe TRBD1 (6 bases). The CDR3 is 15 residues long. Per germline, CDR1 SGHTA and CDR2 FQGNSA. With 5 bases removed from V and 4 bases from J, the gap between germline ends came to 15 bases. DNA for the CDR3: TGTGCCAGCAGCCTCTCCCGGGACACAAATCAGCCCCAGCATTTT. Protein product: CASSLSRDTNQPQHF.

The chain joins TRBV4-2 to TRBJ1-6; D ambiguous. Trimming left V 1 base short and J 3 bases short, with 10 bases between. Germline lookup yields CDR1 LGHNA and CDR2 YNFKEQ. The CDR3 sequence is 16 residues long. The CDR3 here is CASSQGANVYNSPLHF. The CDR3 DNA reads TGTGCCAGCAGCCAAGGGGCAAACGTCTATAATTCACCCCTCCACTTT.

The chain couples TRBV5-4 to TRBJ2-5; the D gene is possibly TRBD1 (6 bases). Per the germline V gene, CDR1 is SGHNT and CDR2 is YYREEE (reference sequence). The CDR3 extends over 15 amino acids. V shed 0 bases and J shed 4 bases, with 13 bases lying between them. The CDR3 DNA reads TGTGCCAGCAGCTTGGAGGGGGTTCGGTCAGAGACCCAGTACTTC. Amino acid sequence: CASSLEGVRSETQYF.

This clone has just a few counts. The rearrangement joins TRBV25-1 to TRBJ2-7; D perhaps matches TRBD2 (5 bases). CDR1 and CDR2 from the germline V gene are MGHDK and SYGVNS. V was trimmed by 9 bases and J by 3 bases, leaving 18 bases between them. The length of the CDR3 is 14 residues. CDR3 amino acids: CASLGLPPSYEQYF. CDR3 nucleotides: TGTGCCAGTCTTGGACTCCCGCCCAGCTACGAGCAGTACTTC.

The chain is built from TRBV2 and TRBJ2-1; 9 nucleotides match TRBD2. This CDR3 spans 16 amino acids. Germline V CDR1 and CDR2: SNHLY, FYNNEI. The V segment lost 7 bases and the J segment 8 bases; nucleotides outside the gene matches: 15. The CDR3 protein is CASTRSRGGDSDEQFF. The CDR3, as DNA: TGTGCCAGCACTCGATCGCGGGGGGGCGATTCCGATGAGCAGTTCTTC.

V is TRBV4-1 and J is TRBJ2-5, with TRBD2 matching 14 bases. Germline V CDR1 and CDR2: MGHRA, YSYEKL. V gave up 3 bases and J gave up 4 bases; unmatched junction bases: 7. The CDR3 is 17 amino acids. The CDR3 region is CASSQRGLAGGGETQYF. In DNA, the CDR3 is TGCGCCAGCAGCCAGAGAGGACTAGCGGGGGGTGGAGAGACCCAGTACTTC.